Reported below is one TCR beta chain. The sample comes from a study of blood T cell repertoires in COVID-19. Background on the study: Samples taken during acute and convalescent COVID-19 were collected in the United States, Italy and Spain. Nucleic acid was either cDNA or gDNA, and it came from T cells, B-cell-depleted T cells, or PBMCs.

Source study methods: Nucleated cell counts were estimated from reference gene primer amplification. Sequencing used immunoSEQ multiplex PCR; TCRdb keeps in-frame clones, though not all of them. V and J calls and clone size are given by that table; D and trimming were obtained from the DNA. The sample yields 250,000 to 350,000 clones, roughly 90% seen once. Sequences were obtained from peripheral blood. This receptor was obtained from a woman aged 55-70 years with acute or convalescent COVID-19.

DNA for the CDR3: TGTGCCAGCAGCAGCGACAGGGGTCCCTACGAGCAGTACTTC. Amino acid sequence: CASSSDRGPYEQYF. The chain uses TRBV5-4 and TRBJ2-7; TRBD1 matches at 8 bases. The CDR3 is 14 amino acids. The junction had 5 bases not matched to a gene; V was cut back by 4 bases and J by 2 bases. Germline V gene sequence: CDR1 SGHNT, CDR2 YYREEE (reference sequence).